Listed here are 21 T cell receptor beta chains from one sample, sequenced in a study of T cell changes during pregnancy in multiple sclerosis. The data were produced by immunoSEQ multiplex PCR, yet TCRdb's version contains in-frame clones alone and is incomplete. Seen here are about 110,000 clones, more than 85% observed once, and the top ten hold around 3.2%. The source was peripheral blood, collected after pregnancy. All receptors come from a female donor with multiple sclerosis, enrolled in a pregnancy study.

The chain recombines TRBV7-2 with TRBJ1-2; possibly TRBD1 for D (6 bases). V lost 6 bases to trimming and J lost 6 bases, with 11 bases between them. Per the germline V gene, CDR1 is SGHTA and CDR2 is FQGNSA. The CDR3 runs 12 residues. The CDR3: CASRRGGDGYTF. CDR3 sequence (DNA): TGTGCCAGCAGAAGGGGGGGGGATGGCTACACCTTC.

The chain couples TRBV9 to TRBJ1-2, with TRBD1 matching over 7 bases. The CDR3 loop spans 15 amino acids. Germline loops: CDR1 SGDLS, CDR2 YYNGEE. V was clipped by 0 bases and J by 2 bases; unmatched bases: 4. In DNA form, the CDR3 reads TGTGCCAGCAGCGTAGGTGGGACAGAAAACTATGGCTACACCTTC. Its translation: CASSVGGTENYGYTF.

V gene TRBV15 combines with J gene TRBJ1-2; 9 nucleotides agree with TRBD1. The V gene's germline CDR1 is LNHNV and CDR2 YYDKDF (reference sequence). V dropped 0 bases and J dropped 8; count of bases not matched to a gene: 7. The CDR3 runs to 15 residues. The CDR3, as DNA: TGTGCCACCAGCAGAGATCTGGGGACAGGGATAGGCTACACCTTC. This encodes CATSRDLGTGIGYTF.

This chain links TRBV7-3 with TRBJ1-1; D gene ambiguous. Germline CDR1 SGHTA, CDR2 FQGTGA. Trimming cost V 4 bases and J 8 bases, with 23 bases left between them. The CDR3 has 16 residues. In DNA form, the CDR3 reads TGTGCCAGCAGCTCCCAGCAAACCGGGAGCCCCTCAGAAGCTTTCTTT. Translating gives CASSSQQTGSPSEAFF.

The rearrangement links TRBV29-1 to TRBJ2-7; 7 bases are shared with TRBD2. V lost 4 bases to trimming and J lost 3 bases; unmatched junction nucleotides: 3. There are 12 residues in the CDR3. The germline gives CDR1 SQVTM, CDR2 ANQGSEA. CDR3 loop: CSVVGGNYEQYF. The CDR3 nucleotides are TGCAGCGTTGTCGGGGGGAACTACGAGCAGTACTTC.

The chain uses TRBV20-1 and TRBJ1-2, with D unclear. Trimming took 4 bases from V and 7 from J, leaving 4 bases between them. Germline loops: CDR1 DFQATT, CDR2 SNEGSKA (reference sequence). The CDR3 contains 9 residues. The chain's CDR3 is CSAIIGYTF. The CDR3, as DNA: TGCAGTGCTATCATTGGCTACACCTTC.

This clone has just one count. The V call is TRBV15, the J call TRBJ2-5, with D hard to call. Germline V lookup: CDR1 LNHNV, CDR2 YYDKDF (reference sequence). The CDR3 loop spans 14 amino acids. The V end was cut by 4 bases, the J end by 5 bases, with 14 bases between. The CDR3 reads CATSKQLPGETQYF. The CDR3, as DNA: TGTGCCACCAGCAAACAACTCCCCGGGGAGACCCAGTACTTC.

This clone was detected only a few times. The V call is TRBV29-1, the J call TRBJ1-1; 7 bases agree with TRBD1. CDR3 length: 14 amino acids. The junction had 5 bases not matched to a gene; V was cut back by 4 bases and J by 0 bases. The germline V gene encodes CDR1 SQVTM and CDR2 ANQGSEA. In nucleotides, the CDR3 is TGCAGCGTTGGGAGGGACAGCATGAACACTGAAGCTTTCTTT. The encoded protein is CSVGRDSMNTEAFF.

The chain couples TRBV6-6 to TRBJ1-1, with D maybe TRBD1 (5 bases). V was clipped by 6 bases and J by 1 base, with 12 bases between them. CDR3 length: 14 residues. Germline V gene sequence: CDR1 MNHNY, CDR2 SVGAGI (reference sequence). The CDR3 bases are TGTGCCAGCAGATGGTCCACAGGGAACACTGAAGCTTTCTTT. Translating gives CASRWSTGNTEAFF.

The chain is built from TRBV5-6 and TRBJ1-2; 7 bases are a match to TRBD1. The CDR3 is 14 residues long. Losses at the gene ends were 3 bases for V and 7 bases for J; bases not matched to a gene: 9. CDR1 is SGHDT and CDR2 is YYEEEE in the germline V gene. CDR3 bases: TGTGCCAGCAGCTCCCCCGACAGGGATGGTGGCTACACCTTC. This gives the protein CASSSPDRDGGYTF.

V is TRBV4-1 and J is TRBJ1-1; D might be TRBD1 (6 bases). This CDR3 has 14 residues. CDR1 MGHRA and CDR2 YSYEKL come from the germline V gene. Trimming cost V 6 bases and J 0 bases, with 11 bases left between them. CDR3 loop: CASRNRALNTEAFF. CDR3 bases: TGCGCCAGCAGGAACAGGGCCTTGAACACTGAAGCTTTCTTT.

The V call is TRBV4-1, the J call TRBJ2-1; 8 bases are shared with TRBD2. The V and J ends lost 1 base and 15 bases, in that order; junction bases with no gene match: 8. CDR1 and CDR2 (germline): MGHRA, YSYEKL. CDR3 length: 13 residues. The chain's CDR3 is CASSQAGTRVRFF. CDR3 DNA: TGCGCCAGCAGCCAAGCAGGGACTAGAGTTCGGTTCTTC.

The CDR3 reads CASSPRDRGAEAFF. Written as DNA, the CDR3 is TGTGCCAGCTCACCACGGGACAGGGGTGCTGAAGCTTTCTTT. The chain carries TRBV18 and TRBJ1-1, with TRBD1 matching 10 bases. With V trimmed by 1 base and J by 6 bases, 2 bases remained unmatched. The CDR3 is made up of 14 amino acids. The V gene's germline CDR1 is KGHSH and CDR2 LQKENI.

This chain uses TRBV6-5 with TRBJ1-2, with TRBD1 as a possible D gene (5 bases). Trimming removed 5 bases from V and 2 bases from J, with 6 bases in between. Germline-derived CDR1 and CDR2 are MNHEY and SVGAGI. The CDR3 extends over 12 amino acids. The chain's CDR3 is CASSQGNYGYTF. The CDR3 DNA follows: TGTGCCAGCAGTCAGGGAAACTATGGCTACACCTTC.

This chain uses TRBV7-2 with TRBJ2-2, with a tentative D call TRBD2 (5 bases). CDR1 and CDR2 from the germline V gene are SGHTA and FQGNSA. The CDR3 totals 13 residues. V was pared by 5 bases and J by 6 bases, with 10 bases between. CDR3 loop: CASSRGSAGELFF. CDR3 in DNA: TGTGCCAGCAGCCGGGGTTCGGCCGGGGAGCTGTTTTTT.

The V gene is TRBV6-5, the J gene TRBJ1-2; 7 nucleotides match TRBD1. The CDR3 consists of 13 residues. Germline values: CDR1 MNHEY, CDR2 SVGAGI. Germline trimming cut 4 bases from V and 8 bases from J; bases unmatched to any gene: 7. CDR3 region: CASSWRQGGGYTF. As DNA, the CDR3 is TGTGCCAGCAGTTGGAGACAGGGTGGAGGCTACACCTTC.

CDR3 bases: TGCGCCAGCAGCTTTGGACAGGGGGGTTCACCCCTCCACTTT. It yields the protein CASSFGQGGSPLHF. The chain employs TRBV5-1 and TRBJ1-6; 10 positions agree with TRBD1. Unmatched junction bases numbered 2, after V lost 2 bases and J lost 9 bases. The germline V gene has CDR1 SGHRS and CDR2 YFSETQ. The CDR3 extends over 14 amino acids.

The chain couples TRBV19 to TRBJ2-7, with TRBD1 matching over 7 bases. Trimming took 4 bases from V and 6 from J; bases not matched to a gene: 12. This CDR3 region has 15 residues. Germline V CDR1 and CDR2: LNHDA, SQIVND (reference sequence). The CDR3 sequence is CASSNRHRGVGEQYF. CDR3 DNA: TGTGCCAGTAGTAACCGGCACAGGGGTGTGGGCGAGCAGTACTTC.

J is TRBJ2-7 and V is TRBV13; TRBD1 is a possible D gene (6 bases). The CDR3 is made up of 15 amino acids. The V and J ends lost 6 bases and 2 bases respectively, with 17 bases between them. Germline assignment: CDR1 PRHDT and CDR2 FYEKMQ (reference sequence). The CDR3 DNA follows: TGTGCCAGCAGTCACTACACAGGGAACCCCTACGAGCAGTACTTC. This encodes CASSHYTGNPYEQYF.

The table lists this clone with a few counts. The chain recombines TRBV7-8 with TRBJ1-1; weak D call: TRBD1 (6 bases). Trimming left V 6 bases short and J 0 bases short, with 23 bases between. Germline lookup yields CDR1 SGHVS and CDR2 FQNEAQ. This CDR3 contains 18 residues. This CDR3 reads CASSFSEGVGVVNTEAFF. The CDR3 coding sequence is TGTGCCAGCAGTTTTTCCGAGGGGGTTGGCGTGGTGAACACTGAAGCTTTCTTT.

V usage is TRBV7-2 and J usage is TRBJ2-1; 13 nucleotides line up with TRBD2. This CDR3 is 16 amino acids long. The V gene's germline CDR1 is SGHTA and CDR2 FQGNSA. The ends lost 8 bases at V and 4 bases at J; junction bases unmatched: 8. CDR3 coding DNA: TGTGCCAGCGCAAGACTAGCGGGGGGCCGATACAATGAGCAGTTCTTC. It is translated as CASARLAGGRYNEQFF.